This entry features one T cell receptor (beta chain) sequence. The antigen it binds to is not known. Base qualities are not at hand, and no much larger clone is one base apart. The junction shows trimming of 0 bases on V and 3 bases on J, and the gene matches do not reach 1 base of it. Inclusive of the bounding cysteine and phenylalanine, the CDR3 is 15 residues long. CDR3 DNA only is kept here, 45 bases in frame from base 1. The germline V gene (reference sequence) supplies CDR1 LGHDT and CDR2 YNNKEL. TCRbeta CDR3 regions were amplified from genomic DNA by means of the immunoSEQ Assay, a bias-controlled multiplex PCR. For the original study's pipeline: Nucleated cell counts per sample were estimated from amplification of reference gene primers within the assay. Sequence reads were collapsed and filtered to measure the absolute abundance of every unique TCRbeta CDR3 rearrangement. For each sample, productive Simpson clonality was calculated as the square root of Simpson's diversity index across productive rearrangements. In its TCRdb copy, this immuneACCESS table keeps in-frame sequences only and misses some clones. Where compared with another copy, unresolved V genes explain less than half of these, and the others have no known cause. V and J calls and clone size are as listed in that table; D and trimming were resolved from the DNA. Within this sample are some 200,000 clones, with 80% to 85% of them counted one time only. More than 2.5% of the sample is in the top ten clones.

This sample stems from a study of blood T cell repertoires in COVID-19 (dated by TCRdb to 2020 to 2022). For the study in its entirety: Samples from collaborators originated in the United States, Italy and Spain and spanned both the acute and convalescent phases of COVID-19. Where HLA class I and class II types were available, the types were taken from metadata supplied by the sample provider, not from assay-based typing. A freely available public database, intended as a resource for researchers studying the immune response to SARS-CoV-2, is where the repertoires were released. The material from the prospective study consisted of cDNA or gDNA derived from T cells, B-cell-depleted T cells, or PBMCs. Samples came from the ongoing ImmuneRACE study (first 160 participants) plus 1,254 subjects from 6 global collaborators. Subjects who had been exposed to COVID-19, were actively infected with it, or had recovered from it provided the deeply sampled blood TCRbeta repertoires that made up the dataset. Nearly every sample came with metadata listing a de-identified subject ID, COVID-19 status, age in years and sex.

Points the paper makes about the study in general: The amount of clinical and demographic metadata varied by source and participant and was provided uncurated.

A second Seattle source provided samples from volunteer blood donors who had recovered from COVID-19. Each collaborating institution followed its own protocols to collect whole blood in K2EDTA tubes. For TCRbeta analysis, collaborators shipped samples as frozen whole blood, isolated PBMCs, or DNA extracted from either of those sample types. Sequencing input: peripheral blood. This chain joins TRBV3-1 (or the pseudogene TRBV3-2) to TRBJ2-2; 7 central bases correspond to TRBD2. The receptor's source is a woman aged 25 to 39 who had recovered from COVID-19. The base sequence is TGTGCCAGCAGCCAAGAGGGACTATACACCGGGGAGCTGTTTTTT. Its translation is CASSQEGLYTGELFF.